This T cell receptor beta chain derives from a study of shared T cell receptors in the human thymus. The data were produced by immunoSEQ multiplex PCR, yet TCRdb's version contains in-frame clones alone and is incomplete. The top ten clones hold roughly 0.01% of a sample with some 700,000 clones, approximately 85% of them seen once. V trimming: 2 bases; J trimming: 0 bases; junction bases outside the gene matches: 10. The germline gives CDR1 MGHDK, CDR2 SYGVNS. The CDR3 contains 18 residues. This sample was shared with a second study, whose subject was human thymus T cells. That investigation notes: Among the donors, all were healthy Finnish infants having corrective surgery for congenital heart defects. A high degree of thymic repertoire overlap among unrelated individuals was reported in related research.

This clonotype was sampled from a girl less than two years old with a congenital heart defect. The sample was thymocytes. The chain couples TRBV25-1 to TRBJ1-1; 9 nucleotides align to TRBD1. For the CDR3, the DNA is TGTGCCAGCAGTGAAGGCCGGACAGGGGCTAAAATGAACACTGAAGCTTTCTTT. Translating gives CASSEGRTGAKMNTEAFF.